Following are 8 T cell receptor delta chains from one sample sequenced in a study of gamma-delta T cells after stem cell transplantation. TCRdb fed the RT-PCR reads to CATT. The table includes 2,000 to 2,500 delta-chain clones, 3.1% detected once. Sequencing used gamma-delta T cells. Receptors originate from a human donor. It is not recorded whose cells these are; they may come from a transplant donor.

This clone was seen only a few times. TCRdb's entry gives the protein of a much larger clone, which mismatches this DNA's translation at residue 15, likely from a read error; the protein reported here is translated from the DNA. CDR3 coding DNA: TGTGCCTGTGACACCGTCGGCCGTGGGGGTGTAATGATTGCCGAAAAACTCATCTTT. It encodes CACDTVGRGGVMIAEKLIF. The chain links TRDV2 to TRDJ1; the D gene is possibly TRDD3 (6 bases). CDR3 length equals 19 residues. CDR1 and CDR2 (germline): GEAIGNYY, EKD.

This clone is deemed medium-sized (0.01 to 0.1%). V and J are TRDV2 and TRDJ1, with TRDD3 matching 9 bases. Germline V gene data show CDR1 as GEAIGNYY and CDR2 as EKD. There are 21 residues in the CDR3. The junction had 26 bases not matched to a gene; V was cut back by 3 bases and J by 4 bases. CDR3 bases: TGTGCCTGTGACGGCCTACTGGGGGACCCCGGTACGGCAGGTGGAAGCGATAAACTCATCTTT. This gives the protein CACDGLLGDPGTAGGSDKLIF.

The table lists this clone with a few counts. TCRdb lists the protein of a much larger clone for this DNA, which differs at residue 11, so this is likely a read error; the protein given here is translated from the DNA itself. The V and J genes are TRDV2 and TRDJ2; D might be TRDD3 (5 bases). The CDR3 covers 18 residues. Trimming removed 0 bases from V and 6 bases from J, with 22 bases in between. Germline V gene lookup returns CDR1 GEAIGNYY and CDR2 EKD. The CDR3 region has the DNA TGTGCCTGTGACACCGTGAGGCGAGGGGGGGCTGAGTCAGCACAACTCTTCTTT. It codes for CACDTVRRGGAESAQLFF.

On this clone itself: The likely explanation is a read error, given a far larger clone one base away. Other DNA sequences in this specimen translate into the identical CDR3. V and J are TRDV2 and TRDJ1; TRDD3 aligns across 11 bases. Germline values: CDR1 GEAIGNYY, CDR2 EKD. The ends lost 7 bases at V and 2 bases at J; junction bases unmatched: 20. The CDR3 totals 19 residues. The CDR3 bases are TGTGCCTGCGACTCCTTACTGGGGGATAGATCCCGTGGGACCGATAAACTCATCTTT. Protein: CACDSLLGDRSRGTDKLIF.

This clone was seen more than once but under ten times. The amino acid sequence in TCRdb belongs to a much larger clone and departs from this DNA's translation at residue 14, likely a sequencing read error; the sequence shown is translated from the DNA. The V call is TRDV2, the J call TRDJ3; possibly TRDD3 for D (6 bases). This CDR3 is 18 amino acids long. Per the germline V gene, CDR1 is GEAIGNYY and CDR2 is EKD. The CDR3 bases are TGTGCCTGTGACACAGGATACACTAGCTCCTGGGACACCCAACAGATGTTTTTC. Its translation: CACDTGYTSSWDTQQMFF.

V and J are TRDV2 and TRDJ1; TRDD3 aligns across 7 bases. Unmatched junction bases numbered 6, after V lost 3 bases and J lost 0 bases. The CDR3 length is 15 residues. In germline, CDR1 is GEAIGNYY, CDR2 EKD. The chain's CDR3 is CACDPLGAHTDKLIF. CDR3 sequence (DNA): TGTGCCTGTGACCCCCTGGGGGCCCACACCGATAAACTCATCTTT.

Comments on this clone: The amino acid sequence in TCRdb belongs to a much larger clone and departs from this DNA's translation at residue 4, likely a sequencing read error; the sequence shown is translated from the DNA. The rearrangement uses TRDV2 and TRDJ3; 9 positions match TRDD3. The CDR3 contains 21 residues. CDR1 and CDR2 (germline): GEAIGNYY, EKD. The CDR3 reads CACGTVAVGDRSSWDTRQMFF. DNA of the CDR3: TGTGCCTGTGGCACCGTCGCGGTGGGGGATAGGAGCTCCTGGGACACCCGACAGATGTTTTTC.

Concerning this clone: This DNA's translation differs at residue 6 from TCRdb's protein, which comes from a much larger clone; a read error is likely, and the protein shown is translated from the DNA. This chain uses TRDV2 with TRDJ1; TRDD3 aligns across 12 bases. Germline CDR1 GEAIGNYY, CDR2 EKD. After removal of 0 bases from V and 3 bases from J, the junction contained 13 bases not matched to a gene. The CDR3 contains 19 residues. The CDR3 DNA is TGTGCCTGTGACACCGCACTCAACTGGGGGATACAATTTTCCGATAAACTCATCTTT. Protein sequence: CACDTALNWGIQFSDKLIF.